A single sample is the source of the 13 T cell receptor beta chains below, sequenced in a study of cytomegalovirus exposure and HLA in healthy donors listed by TCRdb under 2017. The protocol used for the library was the immunoSEQ multiplex PCR assay. For the multiplex PCR, a mixture combining 60 forward primers for TCR Vbeta segments and 13 reverse primers for TCR Jbeta segments was used. Not all clones reach the TCRdb copy of this immuneACCESS table, which keeps in-frame sequences only. Checked studies attribute under half of the gap to unresolved V genes and leave the rest unexplained. The sample data list over 250,000 clones, and about nine tenths of these were observed just once. 3.5% to 4% of the sample goes to the ten largest clones. The sample consisted of PBMCs. Receptors originate from a man in his forties in good health and CMV-seropositive.

The chain recombines TRBV28 with TRBJ2-7; 11 bases match TRBD2. This CDR3 contains 15 residues. Germline values: CDR1 MDHEN, CDR2 SYDVKM. The V gene end was trimmed by 5 bases and the J gene end by 5 bases; junction bases not matched to a gene: 8. CDR3 coding DNA: TGTGCCAGCAGTCCTAGACTAGCGGGATTCCACGAGCAGTACTTC. This gives the protein CASSPRLAGFHEQYF.

The chain recombines TRBV6-6 with TRBJ1-1; 9 positions agree with TRBD1. This CDR3 contains 15 residues. Per the germline V gene, CDR1 is MNHNY and CDR2 is SVGAGI (reference sequence). V lost 2 bases to trimming and J lost 6 bases; unmatched junction nucleotides: 7. In DNA form, the CDR3 reads TGTGCCAGCAGTTACGGGACAGGGAAGTTGGCTGAAGCTTTCTTT. This translates into CASSYGTGKLAEAFF.

This clone was observed once. The chain combines TRBV27 with TRBJ2-7; 7 bases map to TRBD2. Per the germline V gene, CDR1 is MNHEY and CDR2 is SMNVEV (reference sequence). This CDR3 has 15 residues. J gave up 2 bases and V 7 bases, and 11 bases lay outside the gene matches. CDR3 in amino acids: CASTPAGVTPYEQYF. Here the CDR3 DNA reads TGTGCCAGCACCCCGGCGGGGGTAACCCCCTACGAGCAGTACTTC.

The V and J genes are TRBV19 and TRBJ2-6, with D tentatively TRBD2 (5 bases). The CDR3 is 17 residues long. Trimming took 4 bases from V and 4 from J, leaving 17 bases between them. Germline lookup yields CDR1 LNHDA and CDR2 SQIVND (reference sequence). CDR3 loop: CASSSPYEGPGANVLTF. The CDR3 DNA reads TGTGCCAGTAGTAGCCCCTACGAGGGCCCCGGGGCCAACGTCCTGACTTTC.

The chain couples TRBV7-9 to TRBJ1-1, with 9 bases fitting TRBD1. This CDR3 has 17 residues. The V and J ends lost 0 bases and 0 bases, in that order; junction bases with no gene match: 5. Germline CDR1 is SEHNR and CDR2 is FQNEAQ (reference sequence). Here the CDR3 DNA reads TGTGCCAGCAGCTTAGCTGGGACAGGGTACATGAACACTGAAGCTTTCTTT. It yields the protein CASSLAGTGYMNTEAFF. Full variable domain (outside the CDR3, taken from reference TRBV7-9 and TRBJ1-1): DTGVSQNPRHKITKRGQNVTFRCDPISEHNRLYWYRQTLGQGPEFLTYFQNEAQLEKSRLLSDRFSAERPKGSFSTLEIQRTEQGDSAMYLCASSLAGTGYMNTEAFFGQGTRLTVV.

The chain uses TRBV7-6 and TRBJ1-1, with 8 nucleotides matching TRBD1. The germline V gene encodes CDR1 SGHVS and CDR2 FNYEAQ. Unmatched junction bases numbered 20, after V lost 5 bases and J lost 0 bases. The length of the CDR3 is 20 residues. In DNA form, the CDR3 reads TGTGCCAGCAGCCCCAAGGGGCAGGGGGCTATTACCCTAATGAACACTGAAGCTTTCTTT. Translated, it gives CASSPKGQGAITLMNTEAFF.

The V gene is TRBV19, the J gene TRBJ2-5, with a possible D match to TRBD1 (6 bases). CDR1 and CDR2 (germline): LNHDA, SQIVND (reference sequence). The CDR3 totals 12 residues. V was pared by 9 bases and J by 5 bases, with 13 bases between. CDR3 coding DNA: TGTGCCAGCCGACAGGCGGGTGAGACCCAGTACTTC. Protein product: CASRQAGETQYF. The entire variable domain, with the rest obtained from reference TRBV19 and TRBJ2-5, is as follows: DGGITQSPKYLFRKEGQNVTLSCEQNLNHDAMYWYRQDPGQGLRLIYYSQIVNDFQKGDIAEGYSVSREKKESFPLTVTSAQKNPTAFYLCASRQAGETQYFGPGTRLLVL.

The chain combines TRBV6-5 with TRBJ2-7; TRBD2 matches at 8 bases. The CDR3 runs to 15 residues. V dropped 10 bases and J dropped 4; count of bases not matched to a gene: 15. Looked up from germline, CDR1 is MNHEY and CDR2 is SVGAGI. The CDR3 DNA reads TGTGCCACGAAGGGGTTCAGCGGGAGAGAGTACGAGCAGTACTTC. This encodes CATKGFSGREYEQYF.

This sequence joins TRBV5-1 and TRBJ2-5; maybe TRBD1 (6 bases). Trimming left V 4 bases short and J 7 bases short, with 14 bases between. In germline, CDR1 is SGHRS, CDR2 YFSETQ. The CDR3 consists of 13 residues. CDR3 nucleotides: TGCGCCAGCAGCGAACAGGGCCCAGCGACCCAGTACTTC. This translates into CASSEQGPATQYF.

The V call is TRBV6-5, the J call TRBJ1-1; D remains ambiguous. V was clipped by 6 bases and J by 0 bases, with 14 bases between them. The CDR3 extends over 15 amino acids. The germline CDR1 and CDR2 sequences are MNHEY and SVGAGI. The CDR3 DNA reads as TGTGCCAGCAGCGGGAATACGGGGTTGAACACTGAAGCTTTCTTT. Its protein product is CASSGNTGLNTEAFF.

The gene calls are TRBV4-1 and TRBJ2-7; the D gene is possibly TRBD2 (6 bases). The CDR3 covers 16 residues. Germline V gene lookup returns CDR1 MGHRA and CDR2 YSYEKL. V lost 0 bases, J lost 2 bases, and 14 bases lay in between. The CDR3 protein is CASSQDSGTGAYEQYF. The CDR3 nucleotides read TGCGCCAGCAGCCAAGATTCCGGGACGGGGGCCTACGAGCAGTACTTC.

The V and J genes are TRBV28 and TRBJ2-7; TRBD1 matches 7 bases. The CDR3 runs to 15 residues. Per germline, CDR1 MDHEN and CDR2 SYDVKM. The V and J ends lost 5 bases and 3 bases, in that order; junction bases with no gene match: 10. CDR3 nucleotides: TGTGCCAGCAGTCCGACAGGGTTGGTCGACTACGAGCAGTACTTC. Translated, it gives CASSPTGLVDYEQYF.

This sequence joins TRBV6-5 and TRBJ1-2; the D gene is possibly TRBD1 (5 bases). The V end was cut by 8 bases, the J end by 1 base, with 8 bases between. Germline V gene sequence: CDR1 MNHEY, CDR2 SVGAGI. This CDR3 comprises 12 residues. This CDR3 is CASGRGNYGYTF. CDR3 DNA: TGTGCCAGCGGAAGGGGTAACTATGGCTACACCTTC.